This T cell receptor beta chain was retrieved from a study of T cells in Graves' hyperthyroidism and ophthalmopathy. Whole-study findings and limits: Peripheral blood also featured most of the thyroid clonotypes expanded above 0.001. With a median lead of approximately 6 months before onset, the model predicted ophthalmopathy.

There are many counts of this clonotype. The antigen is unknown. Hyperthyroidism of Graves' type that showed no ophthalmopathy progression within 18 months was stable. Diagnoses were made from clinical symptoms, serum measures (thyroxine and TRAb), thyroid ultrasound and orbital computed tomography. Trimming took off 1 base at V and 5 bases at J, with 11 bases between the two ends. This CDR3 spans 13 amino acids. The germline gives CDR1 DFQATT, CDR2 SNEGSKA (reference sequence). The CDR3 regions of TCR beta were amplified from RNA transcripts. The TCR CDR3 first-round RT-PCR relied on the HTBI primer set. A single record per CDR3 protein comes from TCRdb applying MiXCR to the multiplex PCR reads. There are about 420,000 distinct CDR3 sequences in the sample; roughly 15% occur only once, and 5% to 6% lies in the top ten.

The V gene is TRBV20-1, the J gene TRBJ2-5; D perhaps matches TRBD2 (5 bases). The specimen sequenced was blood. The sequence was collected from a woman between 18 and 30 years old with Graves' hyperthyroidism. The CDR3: CSARGGSAETQYF. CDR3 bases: TGCAGTGCTAGAGGTGGGAGCGCGGAGACCCAGTACTTC.